A selection of T cell receptor beta chains follows, all from one sample in a study of OX40 agonist ivuxolimab in advanced cancers. TCRdb's table, derived via immunoSEQ multiplex PCR, lists solely in-frame clones and lacks some. The sample includes about 99,000 clones, 95% to 96% seen only once; the top ten take 2% to 2.5%. This specimen consisted of CD4+ or CD8+ T cells sorted from blood, obtained in a trial of the OX40 agonist ivuxolimab. The receptors were gathered from an adult with an advanced solid tumor such as melanoma, head and neck, liver or kidney cancer. The CDR3 runs from the conserved cysteine through the conserved F or W. Each record gives: J gene, V gene, clone size, D gene, CDR3 protein, CDR3 DNA. D genes are given only for firm matches. Only some rows state a clone size, as once, few, many or a class for expanded clones.

J gene: TRBJ2-3; V gene: TRBV5-6; clone size: NA; D gene: NA; CDR3 protein: CASSLVQELADTQYF; CDR3 DNA: TGTGCCAGCAGCTTGGTACAGGAGCTCGCAGATACGCAGTATTTT
J gene: TRBJ2-5; V gene: TRBV7-9; clone size: NA; D gene: NA; CDR3 protein: CASNQLNRGLEQETQYF; CDR3 DNA: TGTGCCAGCAACCAACTAAACCGGGGACTCGAACAAGAGACCCAGTACTTC
J gene: TRBJ2-2; V gene: TRBV6-5; clone size: NA; D gene: NA; CDR3 protein: CASSYSFTGELFF; CDR3 DNA: TGTGCCAGCAGTTACTCGTTCACCGGGGAGCTGTTTTTT
J gene: TRBJ2-2; V gene: TRBV7-9; clone size: NA; D gene: TRBD1; CDR3 protein: CASSSPGQGVTTGELFF; CDR3 DNA: TGTGCCAGCAGCTCGCCGGGACAGGGGGTGACCACCGGGGAGCTGTTTTTT
J gene: TRBJ2-5; V gene: TRBV14; clone size: NA; D gene: NA; CDR3 protein: CASSQGHREVETQYF; CDR3 DNA: TGTGCCAGCAGCCAAGGACACAGGGAGGTAGAGACCCAGTACTTC
J gene: TRBJ1-1; V gene: TRBV7-8; clone size: NA; D gene: NA; CDR3 protein: CASSAQTGVNTEAFF; CDR3 DNA: TGTGCCAGCAGCGCGCAGACCGGAGTGAACACTGAAGCTTTCTTT
J gene: TRBJ2-4; V gene: TRBV9; clone size: NA; D gene: NA; CDR3 protein: CASSVDGGPRNIQYF; CDR3 DNA: TGTGCCAGCAGCGTAGATGGGGGGCCAAGAAACATTCAGTACTTC
J gene: TRBJ2-1; V gene: TRBV9; clone size: NA; D gene: TRBD2; CDR3 protein: CASSVGLAGDNEQFF; CDR3 DNA: TGTGCCAGCAGCGTAGGACTAGCGGGAGACAATGAGCAGTTCTTC
J gene: TRBJ1-1; V gene: TRBV19; clone size: NA; D gene: TRBD1; CDR3 protein: CATGQGVNTEAFF; CDR3 DNA: TGTGCCACCGGACAGGGGGTGAACACTGAAGCTTTCTTT
J gene: TRBJ1-6; V gene: TRBV27; clone size: NA; D gene: TRBD1; CDR3 protein: CASTSGQGDGPLHF; CDR3 DNA: TGTGCCAGCACCTCCGGACAGGGTGATGGCCCCCTCCACTTT
J gene: TRBJ2-7; V gene: TRBV19; clone size: NA; D gene: NA; CDR3 protein: CATTAAQGTFYEQYF; CDR3 DNA: TGTGCCACAACAGCGGCACAGGGAACCTTCTACGAGCAGTACTTC
J gene: TRBJ2-1; V gene: TRBV7-3; clone size: NA; D gene: NA; CDR3 protein: CASSPLGRLEIPDEQFF; CDR3 DNA: TGTGCCAGCAGCCCCCTGGGTAGGCTGGAGATTCCGGATGAGCAGTTCTTC
J gene: TRBJ1-2; V gene: TRBV28; clone size: NA; D gene: NA; CDR3 protein: CASRGPTNYGYTF; CDR3 DNA: TGTGCCAGCAGGGGTCCGACTAACTATGGCTACACCTTC
J gene: TRBJ2-7; V gene: TRBV5-6; clone size: NA; D gene: NA; CDR3 protein: CASSLTNGPLEQYF; CDR3 DNA: TGTGCCAGCAGCTTAACCAACGGTCCGCTCGAGCAGTACTTC
J gene: TRBJ2-3; V gene: TRBV9; clone size: NA; D gene: NA; CDR3 protein: CASSVEGGKLTDTQYF; CDR3 DNA: TGTGCCAGCAGCGTAGAAGGGGGAAAACTCACAGATACGCAGTATTTT
J gene: TRBJ1-5; V gene: TRBV6-5; clone size: NA; D gene: TRBD1; CDR3 protein: CASGVAGGDQPQHF; CDR3 DNA: TGTGCCAGCGGGGTAGCAGGGGGCGATCAGCCCCAGCATTTT
J gene: TRBJ2-7; V gene: TRBV4-3; clone size: NA; D gene: NA; CDR3 protein: CASSQDRLWEQYF; CDR3 DNA: TGCGCCAGCAGCCAAGATCGGCTCTGGGAGCAGTACTTC
J gene: TRBJ2-2; V gene: TRBV7-8; clone size: NA; D gene: NA; CDR3 protein: CASSLWGKTGTGELFF; CDR3 DNA: TGTGCCAGCAGCTTATGGGGAAAGACGGGGACCGGGGAGCTGTTTTTT
J gene: TRBJ2-7; V gene: TRBV5-4; clone size: NA; D gene: NA; CDR3 protein: CASSLDTFGGYEQYF; CDR3 DNA: TGTGCCAGCAGCCTGGACACCTTTGGAGGCTACGAGCAGTACTTC
J gene: TRBJ2-1; V gene: TRBV6-5; clone size: NA; D gene: NA; CDR3 protein: CASSYSYGNEQFF; CDR3 DNA: TGTGCCAGCAGTTACTCATACGGCAATGAGCAGTTCTTC
J gene: TRBJ2-1; V gene: TRBV9; clone size: NA; D gene: NA; CDR3 protein: CASSVGRSGEQFF; CDR3 DNA: TGTGCCAGCAGCGTCGGACGTTCAGGTGAGCAGTTCTTC
J gene: TRBJ2-7; V gene: TRBV28; clone size: NA; D gene: NA; CDR3 protein: CASSPLPGIYEQYF; CDR3 DNA: TGTGCCAGCAGTCCTCTTCCGGGAATCTACGAGCAGTACTTC
J gene: TRBJ1-1; V gene: TRBV9; clone size: NA; D gene: NA; CDR3 protein: CASSPINGVEAFF; CDR3 DNA: TGTGCCAGCAGCCCTATCAATGGGGTTGAAGCTTTCTTT
J gene: TRBJ2-7; V gene: TRBV7-9; clone size: NA; D gene: TRBD1; CDR3 protein: CASTLGTGAYEQYF; CDR3 DNA: TGTGCCAGCACCTTGGGGACAGGGGCCTACGAGCAGTACTTC
J gene: TRBJ1-3; V gene: TRBV27; clone size: NA; D gene: NA; CDR3 protein: CASSASEAGNTIYF; CDR3 DNA: TGTGCCAGCAGCGCCAGTGAGGCTGGAAACACCATATATTTT
J gene: TRBJ1-1; V gene: TRBV2; clone size: NA; D gene: NA; CDR3 protein: CASSDHSEGPADTEAFF; CDR3 DNA: TGTGCCAGCAGTGACCATTCGGAAGGGCCCGCGGACACTGAAGCTTTCTTT
J gene: TRBJ2-3; V gene: TRBV28; clone size: NA; D gene: TRBD2; CDR3 protein: CASSLWASGTTDTQYF; CDR3 DNA: TGTGCCAGCAGTTTATGGGCTAGCGGAACGACAGATACGCAGTATTTT
J gene: TRBJ1-1; V gene: TRBV6-6; clone size: NA; D gene: NA; CDR3 protein: CASSFRMNTEAFF; CDR3 DNA: TGTGCCAGCAGTTTCCGGATGAACACTGAAGCTTTCTTT
J gene: TRBJ2-7; V gene: TRBV5-6; clone size: NA; D gene: TRBD2; CDR3 protein: CASSSGTSGYLTYF; CDR3 DNA: TGTGCCAGCAGCTCAGGGACTAGCGGGTACCTCACGTACTTC
J gene: TRBJ2-1; V gene: TRBV7-3; clone size: NA; D gene: TRBD1; CDR3 protein: CASSPGTGGWERFF; CDR3 DNA: TGTGCCAGCAGCCCCGGGACAGGGGGCTGGGAGCGGTTCTTC
J gene: TRBJ2-7; V gene: TRBV29-1; clone size: once; D gene: NA; CDR3 protein: CSVRGGIGEEQYF; CDR3 DNA: TGCAGCGTGAGAGGGGGGATTGGGGAAGAGCAGTACTTC
J gene: TRBJ2-1; V gene: TRBV9; clone size: NA; D gene: NA; CDR3 protein: CASSAPGGSSYNEQFF; CDR3 DNA: TGTGCCAGCAGCGCCCCAGGAGGGAGCTCCTACAATGAGCAGTTCTTC
J gene: TRBJ1-1; V gene: TRBV10-2; clone size: NA; D gene: NA; CDR3 protein: CASSTLAGVTEAFF; CDR3 DNA: TGCGCCAGCAGTACTTTGGCAGGGGTCACTGAAGCTTTCTTT
J gene: TRBJ2-1; V gene: TRBV7-6; clone size: NA; D gene: TRBD2; CDR3 protein: CASSHRPLAGGSPYNEQFF; CDR3 DNA: TGTGCCAGCAGCCATCGTCCGCTAGCGGGAGGGTCCCCCTACAATGAGCAGTTCTTC
J gene: TRBJ2-7; V gene: TRBV29-1; clone size: NA; D gene: NA; CDR3 protein: CSVGYASYEQYF; CDR3 DNA: TGCAGCGTTGGTTACGCGTCCTACGAGCAGTACTTC
J gene: TRBJ2-7; V gene: TRBV28; clone size: NA; D gene: NA; CDR3 protein: CASTPDGGGTPYEQYF; CDR3 DNA: TGTGCCAGCACCCCCGACGGGGGAGGGACACCCTACGAGCAGTACTTC
J gene: TRBJ1-2; V gene: TRBV6-6; clone size: NA; D gene: NA; CDR3 protein: CASSYQGFYGYTF; CDR3 DNA: TGTGCCAGCAGTTATCAGGGATTCTATGGCTACACCTTC